The subject of this entry is one T cell receptor beta chain. These data come from a study of cytomegalovirus exposure and HLA in healthy donors. In the PCR, 60 Vbeta and 13 Jbeta primers were used. Assay used: immunoSEQ multiplex PCR; TCRdb lists only in-frame clones, some missing. The sample holds just over 150,000 clones. Sequenced: PBMCs. The TCR was taken from a man aged 25-40 years in good health and CMV-seronegative.

The CDR3 region is CASKSAGGHYEQYF. In DNA, the CDR3 is TGTGCCAGCAAAAGCGCGGGAGGGCACTACGAGCAGTACTTC. This chain links TRBV28 with TRBJ2-7, with 9 positions matching TRBD2. The CDR3 runs to 14 residues. Per germline, CDR1 MDHEN and CDR2 SYDVKM. V gave up 7 bases and J gave up 3 bases; unmatched junction bases: 7.